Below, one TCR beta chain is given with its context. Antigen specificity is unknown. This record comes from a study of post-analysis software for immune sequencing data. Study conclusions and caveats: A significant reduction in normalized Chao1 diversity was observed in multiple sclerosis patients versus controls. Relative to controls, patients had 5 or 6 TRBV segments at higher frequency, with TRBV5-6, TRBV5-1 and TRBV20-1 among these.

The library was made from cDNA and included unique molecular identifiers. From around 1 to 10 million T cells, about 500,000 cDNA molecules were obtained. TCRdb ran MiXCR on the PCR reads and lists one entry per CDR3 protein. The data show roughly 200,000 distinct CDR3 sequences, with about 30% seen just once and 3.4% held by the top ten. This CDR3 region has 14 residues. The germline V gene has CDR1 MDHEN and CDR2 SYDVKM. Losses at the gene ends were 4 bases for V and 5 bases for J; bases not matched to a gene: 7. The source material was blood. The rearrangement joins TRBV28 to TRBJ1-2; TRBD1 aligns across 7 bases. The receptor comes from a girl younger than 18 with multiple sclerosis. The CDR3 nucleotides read TGTGCCAGCAGTTGCGGCAGGGGGGGATATGGCTACACCTTC. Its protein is CASSCGRGGYGYTF.